This T cell receptor (beta chain) was obtained from a study of CD8+ T cells in alopecia areata. Findings and limits, study-wide: Numerous expanded lesional clones remained in scalp and blood during tofacitinib.

The germline CDR1 and CDR2 sequences are GTSNPN and SVGIG (reference sequence). After removal of 1 base from V and 6 bases from J, the junction contained 7 bases not matched to a gene. This CDR3 region has 14 residues. Investigators isolated RNA and reverse transcribed it into cDNA to act as the sequencing template. Sequenced by immunoSEQ multiplex PCR; TCRdb stores in-frame clones only, minus some. The table has roughly 170,000 clones, roughly three fifths seen once. Documented treatment: oral pan-JAK inhibitor, 5-10 mg twice daily. Note on this clone: Its matching antigen is unknown.

The specimen comprised CD8+ T cells sorted from blood, sampled at week 24, from a patient treated with tofacitinib. The rearrangement uses TRBV30 and TRBJ2-5, with 8 bases matching TRBD1. The receptor was derived from a human donor with alopecia areata. The CDR3 DNA is TGTGCCTGGAGTGGCGGACAGGGTGGACAGACCCAGTACTTC. Amino acids: CAWSGGQGGQTQYF.